Sequencing of this T cell receptor beta chain was carried out in a study of T-cell reconstitution after alpha-beta-depleted transplantation in children. Notes on the study in general: From newly produced T cells came most of the T-cell counts and diversity one year after transplant. At around two months after transplant, the alpha-beta T cells were reportedly derived from several hundred expanded clones that came from non-depleted graft cells. From surviving recipient T cells and thymic progenitors came the high day-60 TCRbeta diversity observed in some patients.

This sample's TCRbeta library carried unique molecular identifier barcodes. In TCRdb, the PCR reads were re-called with MiXCR into one record per CDR3 protein. The data contain about 870,000 distinct CDR3 sequences, 15% to 20% of them seen just once; the ten biggest clones take up approximately 5%. The CDR3 has 16 amino acids. Germline CDR1 and CDR2: SGHRS and YFSETQ. J was trimmed by 8 bases and V by 0 bases; bases with no gene match: 9. This clonotype was seen many times. Its specificity is unknown. This clonotype was obtained from a male patient under 18 who had a stem cell transplant for acute lymphoblastic leukemia, so the T cells may come from the graft donor. The sample consisted of PBMCs, mostly from graft donor cells, taken 360 days after TCRalphabeta/CD19-depleted stem cell transplant. This chain connects TRBV5-1 to TRBJ2-1; 9 bases map to TRBD2. CDR3 loop: CASSLVAGGPRDEQFF. The CDR3, as DNA: TGCGCCAGCAGCTTGGTCGCGGGAGGGCCTCGGGATGAGCAGTTCTTC.